Listed below are T cell receptor beta chains from one sample, sequenced in a study of early T cells in non-severe SARS-CoV-2 infection. MiXCR, run by TCRdb on the 5' RACE reads, gives a single entry per CDR3 protein. This sample yields 55,000 to 85,000 distinct CDR3 sequences, of which roughly an eighth are seen a single time; more than 13% belongs to the top ten. The sequenced material came from whole blood. The receptors stem from an adult who was a healthcare worker with PCR-confirmed SARS-CoV-2 infection or an uninfected control (not recorded which). Each CDR3 is given with its conserved first and last residue. A D gene is named only where the DNA matches it firmly. Not all rows give a size; the values are once, few, many and, for expanded clones, a class.

.	TRBV7-8	.	TRBJ2-3	TGTGCCAGCAGCTCCTCGACAGTTTCTAGCACAGATACGCAGTATTTT	CASSSSTVSSTDTQYF
.	TRBV7-3	TRBD1	TRBJ1-6	TGTGCCAGCAGCTTAAATCCTGGACAGGGAGGAAATTCACCCCTCCACTTT	CASSLNPGQGGNSPLHF
few	TRBV3-1	TRBD1	TRBJ1-2	TGTGCCAGCAGCCAATCTTGGACAGGGCGCTATGGCTACACCTTC	CASSQSWTGRYGYTF
.	TRBV3-1	TRBD2	TRBJ2-1	TGTGCCAGCAGCCTAGCGGGGGGGCCTGGTAATGAGCAGTTCTTC	CASSLAGGPGNEQFF
many	TRBV7-9	TRBD1	TRBJ1-1	TGTGCCAGCAGCTTACACCTTCGGACAGGGTTTGAAGCTTTCTTT	CASSLHLRTGFEAFF
few	TRBV3-1	.	TRBJ1-1	TGTGCCAGCAGCCAAAATATGAACACTGAAGCTTTCTTT	CASSQNMNTEAFF
few	TRBV28	TRBD2	TRBJ2-3	TGTGCCAGCAGTGCCCCGACTAGCGGCCAAGATACGCAGTATTTT	CASSAPTSGQDTQYF
.	TRBV5-6	.	TRBJ1-2	TGTGCCAGCAGCTTGGTATCCGACGCCCGCTATGACTACACCTTC	CASSLVSDARYDYTF
many	TRBV2	TRBD2	TRBJ2-3	TGTGCCAGCAGTGTGACTAGCGGGGCGGGAGATACGCAGTATTTT	CASSVTSGAGDTQYF
.	TRBV29-1	.	TRBJ2-2	TGCAGCGTTGGGTATGCCGGGGGGCAGGGCACCGGGGAGCTGTTTTTT	CSVGYAGGQGTGELFF
many	TRBV11-2	TRBD1	TRBJ2-2	TGTGCCAGCAGCTCGGGACAGGGGATGACTTACACCGGGGAGCTGTTTTTT	CASSSGQGMTYTGELFF
many	TRBV2	.	TRBJ1-2	TGTGCCAGCAGCGAAGGGGTGGGGCAGCTCTATGGCTACACCTTC	CASSEGVGQLYGYTF
.	TRBV20-1	TRBD2	TRBJ2-7	TGCAGTGCTAGAGCGCCCCGCGGGGGGGACCCCTACGAGCAGTACTTC	CSARAPRGGDPYEQYF
.	TRBV28	.	TRBJ2-1	TGTGCCAGCAGTTTAATTGCGGAAGGAGGTGTGCAGTTCTTC	CASSLIAEGGVQFF
.	TRBV6-1	.	TRBJ1-2	TGTGCCAGCAGTGAACTTGGGGCCCAATATGGCTACACCTTC	CASSELGAQYGYTF
many	TRBV9	TRBD2	TRBJ2-1	TGTGCCAGCAGCGTAACGGCGGGGGACCCCCAAGAGCAGTTCTTC	CASSVTAGDPQEQFF
.	TRBV30	TRBD1	TRBJ1-1	TGTGCCTGGAGACCCCGGGACAGGGGTAGAGCTTTCTTT	CAWRPRDRGRAFF
many	TRBV20-1	.	TRBJ2-2	TGCAGTGCGCTCGACTGGAACACCGGGGAGCTGTTTTTT	CSALDWNTGELFF
.	TRBV20-1	.	TRBJ2-3	TGCAGTGCCGAGAAGCCAGGGGAGGATACGCAGTATTTT	CSAEKPGEDTQYF
.	TRBV29-1	.	TRBJ1-4	TGCAGCGTTGAATTGGTTAGGGAGGCTAATGAAAAACTGTTTTTT	CSVELVREANEKLFF
.	TRBV11-2	TRBD1	TRBJ2-3	TGTGCCAGCAGCTCCACAGGGGCCAGCACAGATACGCAGTATTTT	CASSSTGASTDTQYF
few	TRBV11-1	.	TRBJ1-1	TGTGCCAGCAGCCCGGGAGGAGGGACTGAAGCTTTCTTT	CASSPGGGTEAFF
few	TRBV9	TRBD2	TRBJ2-3	TGTGCCAGCAGCGTAGATGGCGGGGGAGCGACAGATACGCAGTATTTT	CASSVDGGGATDTQYF
few	TRBV7-2	.	TRBJ1-4	TGTGCCAGCAGCTTACAGGGTGGAGGCGAAAAACTGTTTTTT	CASSLQGGGEKLFF
.	TRBV6-5	.	TRBJ1-2	TGTGCCAGCAGTGACAGATCCTATGGCTGGACCTTC	CASSDRSYGWTF
many	TRBV5-1	.	TRBJ2-3	TGCGCCAGCAGCTTGTCGGTGACTGGCGGCACAGATACGCAGTATTTT	CASSLSVTGGTDTQYF
few	TRBV4-3	.	TRBJ2-7	TGCGCCAGCAGCCTGTCAGTCGACTCCTACGAGCAGTACTTC	CASSLSVDSYEQYF
few	TRBV7-9	.	TRBJ1-1	TGTGCCAGCAGCTTAGCTTACGGGTTGACTGAAGCTTTCTTT	CASSLAYGLTEAFF
.	TRBV7-4	.	TRBJ2-6	TGTGCCAGCAGCTTAGAGAGATTTGTGGCCAACGTCCTGACTTTC	CASSLERFVANVLTF
many	TRBV5-4	TRBD2	TRBJ2-3	TGTGCCAGCAGCTTTTATACTAGCGGGTACACAGATACGCAGTATTTT	CASSFYTSGYTDTQYF
many	TRBV7-2	.	TRBJ1-6	TGTGCCAGCAGCCCTACCCGGACAGCGTCGATGGATTCACCCCTCCACTTT	CASSPTRTASMDSPLHF
.	TRBV7-9	.	TRBJ2-1	TGTGCCAGCAGCCCTCTTGCATTTTCCAACTACAATGAGCAGTTCTTC	CASSPLAFSNYNEQFF
few	TRBV28	TRBD2	TRBJ2-7	TGTGCCAGCAGTTTCCGTTATAGCGGGGGGGCCGGCGAGCAGTACTTC	CASSFRYSGGAGEQYF
few	TRBV18	TRBD1	TRBJ2-7	TGTGCCACCTCCGGGACAGGGAGCCACGAGCAGTACTTC	CATSGTGSHEQYF
many	TRBV21-1	.	TRBJ1-6	TGTGCCAGCAGCAAACCCGACAGGGTGCAAAGGGAAACAAATTCACCCCTCCACTTT	CASSKPDRVQRETNSPLHF
.	TRBV19	.	TRBJ1-4	TGTGCCAGTAGGCTCACAAGGCCGGGGGAAAAACTGTTTTTT	CASRLTRPGEKLFF
few	TRBV12-3/TRBV12-4	.	TRBJ2-7	TGTGCCAGCAGTTTAGAGGTTAACGAGCAGTACTTC	CASSLEVNEQYF
.	TRBV9	TRBD1	TRBJ1-1	TGTGCCAGCAGCGTACAGGGACAGATGAACACTGAAGCTTTCTTT	CASSVQGQMNTEAFF
many	TRBV5-1	.	TRBJ2-1	TGCGCCAGCAGCTTCCCCTCTCAACGAGGGGGTAGAGACAATGAGCAGTTCTTC	CASSFPSQRGGRDNEQFF
.	TRBV28	.	TRBJ2-3	TGTGCCAGCAGTTATTCCCGGGGCACCAGCACAGATACGCAGTATTTT	CASSYSRGTSTDTQYF
many	TRBV5-5	.	TRBJ2-3	TGTGCCAGCAGCTGGGAGTCCCCTGAGGCAGATACGCAGTATTTT	CASSWESPEADTQYF
.	TRBV6-1	.	TRBJ2-2	TGTGCCAGCAGTGAAATTGGGGAGGTGGAGCTGTTTTTT	CASSEIGEVELFF
many	TRBV5-6	TRBD2	TRBJ2-3	TGTGCCAGCAGCTTGGGCCTACAGCGGGGAACCACAGATACGCAGTATTTT	CASSLGLQRGTTDTQYF
.	TRBV28	TRBD1	TRBJ2-1	TGTGCCAGCACAAGGGAGGGACAGGGAAGGTTCGGCTCCTACAATGAGCAGTTCTTC	CASTREGQGRFGSYNEQFF
.	TRBV29-1	.	TRBJ2-5	TGCAGCGTCGGGACAACCCAAGAGACCCAGTACTTC	CSVGTTQETQYF
.	TRBV20-1	TRBD1	TRBJ1-6	TGCAGTGCTAGAGCTCCGACAGGGGGTAATTCACCCCTCCACTTT	CSARAPTGGNSPLHF
.	TRBV28	.	TRBJ1-2	TGTGCCAGCAGTTTGGGGACCTATGTCTACACCTTC	CASSLGTYVYTF
.	TRBV5-1	TRBD2	TRBJ2-1	TGCGCCAGCAGGGGACTAGCAGATTATCCTGCTCTTGGCGGGGCCTACAATGAGCAGTTCTTC	CASRGLADYPALGGAYNEQFF
many	TRBV5-1	TRBD1	TRBJ2-7	TGCGCCAGCAGCTTGGGACAGGGGGCAAACGAGCAGTACTTC	CASSLGQGANEQYF